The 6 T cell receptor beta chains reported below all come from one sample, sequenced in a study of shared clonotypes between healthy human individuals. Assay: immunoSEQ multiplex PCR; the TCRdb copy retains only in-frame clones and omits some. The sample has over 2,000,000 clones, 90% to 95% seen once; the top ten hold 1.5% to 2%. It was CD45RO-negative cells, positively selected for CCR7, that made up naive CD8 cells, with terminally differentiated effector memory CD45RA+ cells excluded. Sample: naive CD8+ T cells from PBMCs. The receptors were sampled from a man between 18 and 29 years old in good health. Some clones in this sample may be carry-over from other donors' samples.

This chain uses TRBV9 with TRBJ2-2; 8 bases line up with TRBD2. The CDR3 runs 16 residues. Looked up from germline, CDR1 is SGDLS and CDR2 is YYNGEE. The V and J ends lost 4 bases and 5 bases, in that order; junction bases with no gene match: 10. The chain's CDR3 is CASSQRQAGVTGELFF. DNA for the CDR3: TGTGCCAGCAGCCAACGGCAAGCGGGAGTAACCGGGGAGCTGTTTTTT.

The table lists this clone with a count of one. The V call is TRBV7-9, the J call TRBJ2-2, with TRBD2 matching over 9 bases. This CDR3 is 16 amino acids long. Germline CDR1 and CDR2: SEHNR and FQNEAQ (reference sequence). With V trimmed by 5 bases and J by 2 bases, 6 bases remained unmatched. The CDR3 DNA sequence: TGTGCCAGCAGCGGGGGACTAGCTGTAAACACCGGGGAGCTGTTTTTT. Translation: CASSGGLAVNTGELFF.

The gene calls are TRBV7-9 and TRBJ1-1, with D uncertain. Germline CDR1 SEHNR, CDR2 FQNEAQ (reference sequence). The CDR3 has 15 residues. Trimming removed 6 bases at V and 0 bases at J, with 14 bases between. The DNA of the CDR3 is TGTGCCAGCAGACATAGGAAAGGGATGAACACTGAAGCTTTCTTT. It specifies CASRHRKGMNTEAFF.

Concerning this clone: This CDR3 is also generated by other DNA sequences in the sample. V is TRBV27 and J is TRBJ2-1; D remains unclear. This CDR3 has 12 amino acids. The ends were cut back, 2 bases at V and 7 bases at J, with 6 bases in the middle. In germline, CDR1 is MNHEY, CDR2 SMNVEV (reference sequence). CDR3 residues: CASSLIGNEQFF. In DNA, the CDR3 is TGTGCCAGCAGTTTAATCGGGAATGAGCAGTTCTTC.

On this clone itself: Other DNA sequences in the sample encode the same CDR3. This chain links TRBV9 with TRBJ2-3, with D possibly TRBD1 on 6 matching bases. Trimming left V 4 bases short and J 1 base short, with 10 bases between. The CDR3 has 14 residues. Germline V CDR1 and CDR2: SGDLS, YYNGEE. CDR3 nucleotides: TGTGCCAGCAGCCCTTCAGGGGGCACAGATACGCAGTATTTT. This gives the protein CASSPSGGTDTQYF.

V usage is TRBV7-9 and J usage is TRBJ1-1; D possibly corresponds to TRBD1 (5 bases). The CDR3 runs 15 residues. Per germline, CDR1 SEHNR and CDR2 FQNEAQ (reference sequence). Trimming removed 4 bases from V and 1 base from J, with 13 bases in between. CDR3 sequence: CASSSPGRKNTEAFF. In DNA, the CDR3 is TGTGCCAGCAGCTCACCGGGACGGAAGAACACTGAAGCTTTCTTT.